This entry lists 29 T cell receptor beta chains sequenced from one sample in a study of CD8 T cells in ankylosing spondylitis. From the 5' RACE reads, TCRdb called clonotypes with MiXCR, one entry per CDR3 protein. The table has 150,000 to 200,000 distinct CDR3 sequences, around 32% seen once. The specimen sequenced was synovial fluid, either unsorted or a sorted T cell fraction (not recorded which). All receptors derive from a male donor with ankylosing spondylitis.

This chain joins TRBV10-3 and TRBJ2-5; 14 nucleotides line up with TRBD2. The V gene's germline CDR1 is ENHRY and CDR2 SYGVKD. This CDR3 contains 23 residues. V lost 2 bases to trimming and J lost 3 bases; unmatched junction nucleotides: 23. The chain's CDR3 is CAISEPMDRAGTSGRLAKETQYF. As DNA, the CDR3 is TGTGCCATCAGTGAGCCGATGGACAGGGCAGGGACTAGCGGGAGATTAGCGAAAGAGACCCAGTACTTC.

This chain connects TRBV5-1 to TRBJ2-1; 8 bases align to TRBD2. CDR1 SGHRS and CDR2 YFSETQ come from the germline V gene. The CDR3 is 16 amino acids. V lost 4 bases and J lost 6; bases outside the gene matches: 12. The CDR3 bases are TGCGCCAGCAGCCTTACGCGGGGCGCGGGGGGCAATGAGCAGTTCTTC. It specifies CASSLTRGAGGNEQFF.

This clonotype was seen ten or more times. The rearrangement joins TRBV18 to TRBJ1-1, with 9 positions matching TRBD1. The germline CDR1 and CDR2 sequences are KGHSH and LQKENI. V lost 6 bases to trimming and J lost 5 bases; unmatched junction nucleotides: 10. This CDR3 contains 15 residues. The CDR3 nucleotides are TGTGCCAGCTCGCCCGGAAGGGACAGGGTGACTGAAGCTTTCTTT. This sequence encodes CASSPGRDRVTEAFF.

This sequence joins TRBV7-9 and TRBJ1-1; D possibly corresponds to TRBD1 (6 bases). This CDR3 comprises 14 residues. V lost 2 bases and J lost 4, with 11 bases in between. In germline, CDR1 is SEHNR, CDR2 FQNEAQ (reference sequence). CDR3 sequence (DNA): TGTGCCAGCAGCTTAATCCAGGGGTTCACTGAAGCTTTCTTT. The encoded protein is CASSLIQGFTEAFF. Full variable domain (missing parts from reference TRBV7-9 and TRBJ1-1): DTGVSQNPRHKITKRGQNVTFRCDPISEHNRLYWYRQTLGQGPEFLTYFQNEAQLEKSRLLSDRFSAERPKGSFSTLEIQRTEQGDSAMYLCASSLIQGFTEAFFGQGTRLTVV.

This clonotype occurred many times. The rearrangement links TRBV20-1 to TRBJ2-3; 13 positions match TRBD2. With V trimmed by 4 bases and J by 3 bases, 10 bases remained unmatched. CDR3 length equals 17 residues. The V gene's germline CDR1 is DFQATT and CDR2 SNEGSKA (reference sequence). The CDR3 DNA sequence: TGCAGTGCTACCACTAGCGGGAGGGCCGGTGCGACAGATACGCAGTATTTT. Encoded protein: CSATTSGRAGATDTQYF.

This clonotype was recorded many times. This chain uses TRBV12-3 or TRBV12-4 with TRBJ2-3; D is undetermined. Trimming pared 5 bases from V and 6 bases from J, leaving 6 bases between. The CDR3 has 11 amino acids. CDR3 amino acids: CASSPRDTQYF. The CDR3, as DNA: TGTGCCAGCAGTCCCCGGGATACGCAGTATTTT.

This clonotype turned up a few times. This chain links TRBV20-1 with TRBJ2-7, with 9 nucleotides matching TRBD1. This CDR3 comprises 14 residues. Germline trimming cut 6 bases from V and 2 bases from J; bases unmatched to any gene: 8. From germline, CDR1 is DFQATT and CDR2 SNEGSKA (reference sequence). The CDR3, as DNA: TGCAGTGCCCGTAGACAGGGGGTTACCTACGAGCAGTACTTC. Translating it yields CSARRQGVTYEQYF.

The chain couples TRBV6-1 to TRBJ1-5; D is perhaps TRBD1 (5 bases). Trimming took 3 bases from V and 16 from J, leaving 19 bases between them. Germline loops: CDR1 MNHNS, CDR2 SASEGT. There are 13 residues in the CDR3. The CDR3 spells CASSETTLRRGHF. CDR3 in DNA: TGTGCCAGCAGTGAGACGACCCTCAGGAGGGGCCATTTT.

This clonotype has just a few counts. This chain uses TRBV2 with TRBJ2-3, with 10 nucleotides matching TRBD2. With V trimmed by 7 bases and J by 4 bases, 8 bases remained unmatched. The CDR3 has 15 residues. Per germline, CDR1 SNHLY and CDR2 FYNNEI. DNA for the CDR3: TGTGCCAGCACTCGGACTAGCGGCCGTGCAGATACGCAGTATTTT. Amino acid sequence: CASTRTSGRADTQYF.

This sequence joins TRBV7-9 and TRBJ2-1; 9 bases map to TRBD1. V trimming: 3 bases; J trimming: 3 bases; junction bases outside the gene matches: 3. The germline gives CDR1 SEHNR, CDR2 FQNEAQ (reference sequence). The CDR3 runs 15 residues. The CDR3 region is CASSFGTGSYNEQFF. CDR3 nucleotide sequence: TGTGCCAGCAGCTTCGGGACAGGGAGCTACAATGAGCAGTTCTTC.

This clonotype showed up just a few times. J is TRBJ1-5 and V is TRBV19; D not resolved. The length of the CDR3 is 13 residues. With 2 bases removed from V and 5 bases from J, the gap between germline ends came to 7 bases. In germline, CDR1 is LNHDA, CDR2 SQIVND (reference sequence). The CDR3 DNA is TGTGCCAGTAGTATATCTGGAGATCAGCCCCAGCATTTT. Translation: CASSISGDQPQHF.

The chain carries TRBV20-1 and TRBJ2-7, with 7 nucleotides matching TRBD1. V gave up 6 bases and J gave up 0 bases; unmatched junction bases: 11. Germline CDR1 reads DFQATT; CDR2 reads SNEGSKA (reference sequence). CDR3 length equals 15 residues. This chain's CDR3 is CSAPRGGTASYEQYF. In DNA form, the CDR3 reads TGCAGTGCGCCCAGGGGTGGGACAGCCTCCTACGAGCAGTACTTC.

J is TRBJ2-5 and V is TRBV3-1; 13 bases are a match to TRBD2. V was clipped by 6 bases and J by 5 bases; unmatched bases: 6. The CDR3 totals 15 residues. CDR1 and CDR2 (germline): LGHDT, YNNKEL (reference sequence). In DNA, the CDR3 is TGTGCCAGCAGTCGACTAGCGGGGGGCTGGGAGACCCAGTACTTC. This encodes CASSRLAGGWETQYF.

At least ten counts were recorded for this clonotype. The chain carries TRBV15 and TRBJ2-7; maybe TRBD2 (5 bases). The CDR3 is made up of 14 amino acids. Germline V gene sequence: CDR1 LNHNV, CDR2 YYDKDF (reference sequence). Trimming left V 3 bases short and J 6 bases short, with 15 bases between. The CDR3 spells CATSRLSKGGEQYF. The CDR3 DNA reads as TGTGCCACCAGCAGGCTCTCCAAAGGAGGCGAGCAGTACTTC. Together with reference TRBV15 and TRBJ2-7, the CDR3 gives the full variable domain: DAMVIQNPRYQVTQFGKPVTLSCSQTLNHNVMYWYQQKSSQAPKLLFHYYDKDFNNEADTPDNFQSRRPNTSFCFLDIRSPGLGDTAMYLCATSRLSKGGEQYFGPGTRLTVT.

This clonotype came up a few times. The chain links TRBV4-1 to TRBJ2-1; TRBD2 matches at 16 bases. After removal of 5 bases from V and 5 bases from J, the junction contained 9 bases not matched to a gene. Germline CDR1 and CDR2: MGHRA and YSYEKL. The length of the CDR3 is 18 residues. The DNA of the CDR3 is TGCGCCAGCAGCACGGGACTAGCGGGAGGGATCATAAACAATGAGCAGTTCTTC. Amino acids: CASSTGLAGGIINNEQFF.

This sequence joins TRBV7-2 and TRBJ1-2; the D gene is possibly TRBD1 (5 bases). This CDR3 spans 14 amino acids. Trimming took 8 bases from V and 7 from J, leaving 20 bases between them. CDR1 is SGHTA, CDR2 FQGNSA, per germline. The DNA for the CDR3 is TGTGCCAGCGGACCGGGACTCCTAGAAGGTGGCTACACCTTC. Protein sequence: CASGPGLLEGGYTF.

This clonotype came up a few times. The J gene is TRBJ2-4, the V gene TRBV28; 14 nucleotides agree with TRBD2. CDR3 length equals 18 residues. Germline V gene lookup returns CDR1 MDHEN and CDR2 SYDVKM. The V gene end was trimmed by 6 bases and the J gene end by 0 bases; junction bases not matched to a gene: 7. For the CDR3, the DNA is TGTGCCAGCAGCCCGGGGACTAGCGGGAGTTTAGCCAAAAACATTCAGTACTTC. It codes for CASSPGTSGSLAKNIQYF.

The CDR3 region has the DNA TGTGCCAGCAGCTTAGAACAGGGTGGTAATTCACCCCTCCACTTT. This translates into CASSLEQGGNSPLHF. V gene TRBV13 combines with J gene TRBJ1-6; the D gene is possibly TRBD1 (6 bases). The germline V gene encodes CDR1 PRHDT and CDR2 FYEKMQ (reference sequence). The length of the CDR3 is 15 residues. Trimming took 1 base from V and 6 from J, leaving 10 bases between them.

This clonotype has just a few counts. The chain is built from TRBV20-1 and TRBJ2-7, with 15 positions matching TRBD2. From germline, CDR1 is DFQATT and CDR2 SNEGSKA (reference sequence). The CDR3 has 16 residues. V shed 3 bases, J shed 3 bases, and the junction held 6 bases outside the gene matches. This CDR3 is CSASYGTSGRSYEQYF. CDR3 nucleotide sequence: TGCAGTGCTAGTTATGGGACTAGCGGGAGGAGCTACGAGCAGTACTTC.

The genes are TRBV7-7 and TRBJ2-1; TRBD1 agrees at 7 bases. Per the germline V gene, CDR1 is SSHAT and CDR2 is FNYEAQ (reference sequence). The length of the CDR3 is 14 residues. V lost 5 bases to trimming and J lost 5 bases; unmatched junction nucleotides: 6. CDR3 sequence reads: CASSLGGTNNEQFF. CDR3 bases: TGTGCCAGCAGCCTAGGGGGCACAAACAATGAGCAGTTCTTC.

This clonotype was counted between two and nine times. The chain is built from TRBV18 and TRBJ1-1; 8 positions agree with TRBD1. The CDR3 is 15 amino acids. Germline CDR1 and CDR2: KGHSH and LQKENI. The ends lost 6 bases at V and 0 bases at J; junction bases unmatched: 6. The CDR3 reads CASSSGQGMNTEAFF. The CDR3 DNA follows: TGTGCCAGCTCGTCTGGACAGGGAATGAACACTGAAGCTTTCTTT.

The V call is TRBV9, the J call TRBJ1-6; D not certain. CDR3 size: 17 residues. Germline values: CDR1 SGDLS, CDR2 YYNGEE. V dropped 3 bases and J dropped 0 bases, with 13 bases sitting between them. CDR3 sequence (DNA): TGTGCCAGCAGCGGCGGAGGCACGAGCTCCTATAATTCACCCCTCCACTTT. This encodes CASSGGGTSSYNSPLHF.

This clonotype was recorded at least ten times. This chain links TRBV27 with TRBJ2-2, with 7 bases lining up with TRBD2. Looked up from germline, CDR1 is MNHEY and CDR2 is SMNVEV (reference sequence). This CDR3 region has 15 residues. The ends lost 6 bases at V and 6 bases at J; junction bases unmatched: 10. This CDR3 is CASSPRGRASGELFF. As DNA, the CDR3 is TGTGCCAGCAGCCCCCGGGGGAGGGCCTCCGGGGAGCTGTTTTTT.

V usage is TRBV19 and J usage is TRBJ1-5, with 7 bases that match TRBD1. The CDR3 contains 13 residues. Germline V lookup: CDR1 LNHDA, CDR2 SQIVND (reference sequence). V trimming: 10 bases; J trimming: 9 bases; junction bases outside the gene matches: 12. CDR3 in DNA: TGTGCCACTGAGACAGGGTCGGTAGGGCCCCAGCATTTT. Translated, it gives CATETGSVGPQHF.

The V call is TRBV24-1, the J call TRBJ1-1; D is possibly TRBD1 (5 bases). The CDR3 sequence is 13 residues long. Trimming stripped 1 base from V and 3 bases from J, with 5 bases between. Germline CDR1 KGHDR, CDR2 SFDVKD. CDR3 nucleotide sequence: TGTGCCACCAGTGATTTAGGGGACACTGAAGCTTTCTTT. Its translation: CATSDLGDTEAFF.

This clonotype was detected many times. This chain connects TRBV20-1 to TRBJ2-7; 13 bases are a match to TRBD2. The germline CDR1 and CDR2 sequences are DFQATT and SNEGSKA (reference sequence). This CDR3 region has 20 residues. The V segment lost 0 bases and the J segment 3 bases; nucleotides outside the gene matches: 17. This CDR3 reads CSARDIMPSGTSGAFYEQYF. The CDR3 nucleotides are TGCAGTGCTAGAGATATTATGCCGTCCGGGACTAGCGGGGCCTTCTACGAGCAGTACTTC.

The rearrangement links TRBV11-2 to TRBJ2-5; TRBD1 agrees at 10 bases. Germline assignment: CDR1 SGHAT and CDR2 FQNNGV. This CDR3 is 13 amino acids long. Trimming removed 6 bases from V and 5 bases from J; junction bases left unmatched: 3. The CDR3 region has the DNA TGTGCCAGCAGGACAGGGGGCAAGGAGACCCAGTACTTC. This codes for CASRTGGKETQYF.

This clonotype has more than one count but fewer than ten. The chain employs TRBV29-1 and TRBJ2-5, with D maybe TRBD1 (5 bases). Per the germline V gene, CDR1 is SQVTM and CDR2 is ANQGSEA. The germline V and J ends were trimmed by 4 bases and 4 bases, with 10 bases remaining between them. This CDR3 has 12 residues. The CDR3 bases are TGCAGCGTTGGGTGGGGCGGAGAGACCCAGTACTTC. This codes for CSVGWGGETQYF. The variable domain in full, completed from reference TRBV29-1 and TRBJ2-5, reads SAVISQKPSRDICQRGTSLTIQCQVDSQVTMMFWYRQQPGQSLTLIATANQGSEATYESGFVIDKFPISRPNLTFSTLTVSNMSPEDSSIYLCSVGWGGETQYFGPGTRLLVL.

In its sample, this clonotype was seen a few times. V is TRBV20-1 and J is TRBJ2-3; 12 bases fit TRBD2. V trimming: 5 bases; J trimming: 4 bases; junction bases outside the gene matches: 4. The CDR3 covers 14 residues. Germline V gives CDR1 DFQATT, CDR2 SNEGSKA (reference sequence). DNA of the CDR3: TGCAGTGCTCTAGCGGGAGGGTTGGCAGATACGCAGTATTTT. This codes for CSALAGGLADTQYF.